A selection of T cell receptor beta chains follows, all from one sample in a study of T cell responses to AZD1222 COVID-19 vaccine. TCRdb's table, derived via immunoSEQ multiplex PCR, lists solely in-frame clones and lacks some. The sample yields 200,000 or so clones, roughly 92% seen once. The starting material was peripheral blood, obtained 28 days after the second AZD1222 dose. Source of these receptors: an adult who received the AZD1222 COVID-19 vaccine. Both conserved end residues are part of each CDR3. Each record gives: V gene, CDR3 length, D gene, J gene, clone size, CDR3 DNA, CDR3 protein. The D gene is left open where the match is weak. Clone size is stated in some rows and not others, as once, few, many or a class when expanded.

v_gene: TRBV12-3/TRBV12-4
len: 13
d_gene: .
j_gene: TRBJ1-1
abundance: .
CDR3nt: TGTGCCAGCAGCTCGTCCCCCTTAGGCAGAGCTTTCTTT
CDR3aa: CASSSSPLGRAFF

v_gene: TRBV6-5
len: 15
d_gene: .
j_gene: TRBJ1-5
abundance: .
CDR3nt: TGTGCCAGCAGTTATTCGCGAGGTAGCAATCAGCCCCAGCATTTT
CDR3aa: CASSYSRGSNQPQHF

v_gene: TRBV28
len: 13
d_gene: TRBD1
j_gene: TRBJ2-7
abundance: .
CDR3nt: TGTGCCAGTACAGCAGGGGGCTCCTACGAGCAGTACTTC
CDR3aa: CASTAGGSYEQYF

v_gene: TRBV7-9
len: 15
d_gene: .
j_gene: TRBJ2-3
abundance: .
CDR3nt: TGTGCCAGGGAGGAATTAAGCACCCCCACAGATACGCAGTATTTT
CDR3aa: CAREELSTPTDTQYF

v_gene: TRBV5-1
len: 14
d_gene: TRBD1
j_gene: TRBJ1-1
abundance: .
CDR3nt: TGCGCCAGCGGACCCGGGACAGCAGACACTGAAGCTTTCTTT
CDR3aa: CASGPGTADTEAFF

v_gene: TRBV3-1/TRBV3-2
len: 11
d_gene: .
j_gene: TRBJ2-3
abundance: .
CDR3nt: TGTGCCAGCAGCCAACCCGGCACGCAGTATTTT
CDR3aa: CASSQPGTQYF

v_gene: TRBV19
len: 14
d_gene: TRBD2
j_gene: TRBJ2-2
abundance: .
CDR3nt: TGTGCCAGTGGAGCGGGACTCAACACCGGGGAGCTGTTTTTT
CDR3aa: CASGAGLNTGELFF

v_gene: TRBV6-1
len: 15
d_gene: .
j_gene: TRBJ1-1
abundance: .
CDR3nt: TGTGCCAGCAGTGAATCGCCCAGGGGGAACACTGAAGCTTTCTTT
CDR3aa: CASSESPRGNTEAFF

v_gene: TRBV6-2/TRBV6-3
len: 14
d_gene: .
j_gene: TRBJ1-2
abundance: .
CDR3nt: TGTGCCAGCATCCCCCGGAGGCAGTCCTATGGCTACACCTTC
CDR3aa: CASIPRRQSYGYTF

v_gene: TRBV4-1
len: 15
d_gene: .
j_gene: TRBJ2-7
abundance: .
CDR3nt: TGCGCCAGCAGCCAGTCCGGGACATTGAACTACGAGCAGTACTTC
CDR3aa: CASSQSGTLNYEQYF

v_gene: TRBV10-3
len: 13
d_gene: TRBD1
j_gene: TRBJ1-4
abundance: .
CDR3nt: TGTGCCATCCGACAGGGAACTAATGAAAAACTGTTTTTT
CDR3aa: CAIRQGTNEKLFF

v_gene: TRBV11-3
len: 15
d_gene: .
j_gene: TRBJ1-6
abundance: .
CDR3nt: TGTGCCAGCAGCGCGACGGGACAACCGAATTCACCCCTCCACTTT
CDR3aa: CASSATGQPNSPLHF

v_gene: TRBV9
len: 16
d_gene: TRBD1
j_gene: TRBJ1-5
abundance: .
CDR3nt: TGTGCCAGCAGCGAGGGGGCCGGGACAGACAATCAGCCCCAGCATTTT
CDR3aa: CASSEGAGTDNQPQHF

v_gene: TRBV2
len: 13
d_gene: .
j_gene: TRBJ2-3
abundance: .
CDR3nt: TGTGCCAGCACAGGACTTCGCACAGATACGCAGTATTTT
CDR3aa: CASTGLRTDTQYF

v_gene: TRBV29-1
len: 12
d_gene: TRBD1
j_gene: TRBJ1-2
abundance: .
CDR3nt: TGCAGCGTCGGGACAGCGAACTATGGCTACACCTTC
CDR3aa: CSVGTANYGYTF

v_gene: TRBV7-8
len: 18
d_gene: .
j_gene: TRBJ1-5
abundance: .
CDR3nt: TGTGCCAGCAGCCCTGGTCTTCAGTATGACCGGGGGAATCAGCCCCAGCATTTT
CDR3aa: CASSPGLQYDRGNQPQHF

v_gene: TRBV28
len: 15
d_gene: .
j_gene: TRBJ1-4
abundance: once
CDR3nt: TGTGCCAGCAGTTTACTGGGGACACCTAATGAAAAACTGTTTTTT
CDR3aa: CASSLLGTPNEKLFF

v_gene: TRBV2
len: 13
d_gene: TRBD1
j_gene: TRBJ2-5
abundance: .
CDR3nt: TGTGCCAGCAACAGGGGGCCGGGGAGACAAAAGTACTTC
CDR3aa: CASNRGPGRQKYF

v_gene: TRBV29-1
len: 13
d_gene: .
j_gene: TRBJ2-1
abundance: .
CDR3nt: TGCAGCGCTGACTCTGGGGGAATAAATGAGCAGTTCTTC
CDR3aa: CSADSGGINEQFF

v_gene: TRBV6-4
len: 13
d_gene: .
j_gene: TRBJ2-1
abundance: .
CDR3nt: TGTGCCAGCAGTGACTCGAAAGGGGGGTCCAAGTTCTTC
CDR3aa: CASSDSKGGSKFF

v_gene: TRBV28
len: 13
d_gene: .
j_gene: TRBJ1-2
abundance: .
CDR3nt: TGTGCCAGCAGACCATCGAAGGCTTATGGCTACACCTTC
CDR3aa: CASRPSKAYGYTF

v_gene: TRBV29-1
len: 12
d_gene: .
j_gene: TRBJ1-2
abundance: .
CDR3nt: TGCAGCGTTCCCGAGGGGGGACTCGGCTACACCTTC
CDR3aa: CSVPEGGLGYTF

v_gene: TRBV28
len: 16
d_gene: .
j_gene: TRBJ2-1
abundance: .
CDR3nt: TGTGCCAGCCTAGCGTCGTCAGGGAGCTCCTACAATGAGCAGTTCTTC
CDR3aa: CASLASSGSSYNEQFF

v_gene: TRBV3-1/TRBV3-2
len: 15
d_gene: .
j_gene: TRBJ2-6
abundance: .
CDR3nt: TGTGCCAGCAGCCAATGGAGTTCTGGGGCCAACGTCCTGACTTTC
CDR3aa: CASSQWSSGANVLTF

v_gene: TRBV7-9
len: 12
d_gene: .
j_gene: TRBJ1-3
abundance: .
CDR3nt: TGTGCCAGCAGCCCACGGAGAAACACCATATATTTT
CDR3aa: CASSPRRNTIYF

v_gene: TRBV4-2
len: 11
d_gene: .
j_gene: TRBJ1-1
abundance: .
CDR3nt: TGTGCCAGCAGCCAAGACACTGAAGCTTTCTTT
CDR3aa: CASSQDTEAFF

v_gene: TRBV27
len: 15
d_gene: TRBD1
j_gene: TRBJ2-1
abundance: .
CDR3nt: TGTGCCAGCAGTTTATCGGGACAGGGGGTAAATGAGCAGTTCTTC
CDR3aa: CASSLSGQGVNEQFF

v_gene: TRBV9
len: 14
d_gene: TRBD1
j_gene: TRBJ2-1
abundance: .
CDR3nt: TGTGCCAGCAGCGGAAGACAGGGCCACAATGAGCAGTTCTTC
CDR3aa: CASSGRQGHNEQFF

v_gene: TRBV6-5
len: 14
d_gene: TRBD1
j_gene: TRBJ1-1
abundance: .
CDR3nt: TGTGCCAGCAGAGGGACAGGACTGAACACTGAAGCTTTCTTT
CDR3aa: CASRGTGLNTEAFF

v_gene: TRBV27
len: 13
d_gene: .
j_gene: TRBJ1-1
abundance: .
CDR3nt: TGTGCCAGCAGTTTATTTGGGAACACTGAAGCTTTCTTT
CDR3aa: CASSLFGNTEAFF

v_gene: TRBV5-1
len: 19
d_gene: TRBD2
j_gene: TRBJ2-3
abundance: .
CDR3nt: TGCGCCAGCAGCCTAATACCAACCGGGACTATCTCTAGCACAGATACGCAGTATTTT
CDR3aa: CASSLIPTGTISSTDTQYF

v_gene: TRBV30
len: 16
d_gene: .
j_gene: TRBJ1-3
abundance: .
CDR3nt: TGTGCCTGGAGGGCGGGGTCGGCTTACTCTGGAAACACCATATATTTT
CDR3aa: CAWRAGSAYSGNTIYF